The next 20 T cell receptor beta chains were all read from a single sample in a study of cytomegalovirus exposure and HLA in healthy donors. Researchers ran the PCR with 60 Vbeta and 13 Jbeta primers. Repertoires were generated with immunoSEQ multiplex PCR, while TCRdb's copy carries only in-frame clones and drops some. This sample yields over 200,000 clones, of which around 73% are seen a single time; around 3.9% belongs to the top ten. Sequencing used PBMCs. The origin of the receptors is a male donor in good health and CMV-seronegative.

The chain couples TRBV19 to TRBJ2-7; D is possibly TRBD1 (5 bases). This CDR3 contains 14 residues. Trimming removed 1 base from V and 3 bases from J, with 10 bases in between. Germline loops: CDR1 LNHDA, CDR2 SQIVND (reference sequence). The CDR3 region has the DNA TGTGCCAGTAGTATAGTAGGGGCTAGCTACGAGCAGTACTTC. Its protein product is CASSIVGASYEQYF. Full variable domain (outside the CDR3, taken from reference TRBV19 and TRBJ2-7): DGGITQSPKYLFRKEGQNVTLSCEQNLNHDAMYWYRQDPGQGLRLIYYSQIVNDFQKGDIAEGYSVSREKKESFPLTVTSAQKNPTAFYLCASSIVGASYEQYFGPGTRLTVT.

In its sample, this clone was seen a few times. CDR3 nucleotide sequence: TGCGCCAGCAGCGACTCGGGACTAGCTGGTTACGAGCAGTACTTC. Translating gives CASSDSGLAGYEQYF. This sequence joins TRBV4-1 and TRBJ2-7; 9 bases map to TRBD2. Germline values: CDR1 MGHRA, CDR2 YSYEKL. The CDR3 spans 15 residues. With 5 bases clipped from V and 4 bases from J, the junction kept 9 bases outside the gene matches.

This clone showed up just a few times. The CDR3 sequence is CASSDFSSEQYF. The CDR3 region has the DNA TGTGCCAGCAGTGATTTCTCTAGCGAGCAGTACTTC. The J gene is TRBJ2-7, the V gene TRBV6-1; D ambiguous. The germline gives CDR1 MNHNS, CDR2 SASEGT. V was shortened by 3 bases and J by 6 bases, with 9 bases between the two germline ends. CDR3 length: 12 residues.

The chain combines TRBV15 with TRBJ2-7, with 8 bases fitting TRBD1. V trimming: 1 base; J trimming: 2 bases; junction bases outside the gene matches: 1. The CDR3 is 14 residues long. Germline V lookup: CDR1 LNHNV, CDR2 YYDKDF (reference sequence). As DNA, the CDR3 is TGTGCCACCAGCAGAGGCAGGGGGCCCTACGAGCAGTACTTC. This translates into CATSRGRGPYEQYF.

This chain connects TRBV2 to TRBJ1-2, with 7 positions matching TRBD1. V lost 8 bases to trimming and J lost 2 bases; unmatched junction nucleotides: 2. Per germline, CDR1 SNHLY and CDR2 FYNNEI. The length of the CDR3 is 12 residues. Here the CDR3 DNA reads TGTGCCAGCCCGACAGGGAACTATGGCTACACCTTC. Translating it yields CASPTGNYGYTF.

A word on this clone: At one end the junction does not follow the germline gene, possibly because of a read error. CDR3 nucleotide sequence: TGTGTCAGCAGCCGGACAGGCGAAGGATCCTACGAGCAGTACTTC. The encoded protein is CVSSRTGEGSYEQYF. The chain employs TRBV27 and TRBJ2-5, with TRBD1 matching 7 bases. The end of the DNA fits TRBJ2-7 better, so the J call may be wrong. The CDR3 runs 15 residues. The germline V gene encodes CDR1 MNHEY and CDR2 SMNVEV (reference sequence).

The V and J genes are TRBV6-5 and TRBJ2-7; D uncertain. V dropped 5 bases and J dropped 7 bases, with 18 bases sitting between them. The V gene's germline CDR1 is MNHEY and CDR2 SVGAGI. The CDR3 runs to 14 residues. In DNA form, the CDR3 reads TGTGCCAGCAGTCGTCTCGGCGGAGATCGGGAGCAGTACTTC. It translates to CASSRLGGDREQYF.

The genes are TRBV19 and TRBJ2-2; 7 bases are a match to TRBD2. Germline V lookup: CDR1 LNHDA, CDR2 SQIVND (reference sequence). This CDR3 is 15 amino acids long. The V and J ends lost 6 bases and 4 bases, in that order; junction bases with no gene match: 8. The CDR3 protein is CASSPRSSGTGELFF. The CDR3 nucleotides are TGTGCCAGTAGCCCGCGTTCTAGCGGCACCGGGGAGCTGTTTTTT.

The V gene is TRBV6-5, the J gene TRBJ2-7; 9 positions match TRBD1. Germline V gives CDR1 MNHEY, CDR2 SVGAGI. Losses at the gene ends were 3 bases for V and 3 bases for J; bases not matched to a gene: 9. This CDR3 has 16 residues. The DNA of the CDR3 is TGTGCCAGCAGTTATTCCGGGACAGGGAAGGGCTACGAGCAGTACTTC. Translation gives CASSYSGTGKGYEQYF.

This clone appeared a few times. CDR3 nucleotides: TGCGCCAGCAGCCGTGCTGGTCGGGACAGTCCCTACAATGAGCAGTTCTTC. This sequence encodes CASSRAGRDSPYNEQFF. The chain uses TRBV4-1 and TRBJ2-1; 7 positions agree with TRBD1. Germline CDR1 and CDR2: MGHRA and YSYEKL. The CDR3 loop spans 17 amino acids. V lost 4 bases to trimming and J lost 2 bases; unmatched junction nucleotides: 11.

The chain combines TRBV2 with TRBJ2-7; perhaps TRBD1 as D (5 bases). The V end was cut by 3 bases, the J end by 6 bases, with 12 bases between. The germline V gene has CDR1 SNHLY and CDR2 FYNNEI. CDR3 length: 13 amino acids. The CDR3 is CASSDDSMVEQYF. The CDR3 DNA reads TGTGCCAGCAGTGATGACAGTATGGTCGAGCAGTACTTC.

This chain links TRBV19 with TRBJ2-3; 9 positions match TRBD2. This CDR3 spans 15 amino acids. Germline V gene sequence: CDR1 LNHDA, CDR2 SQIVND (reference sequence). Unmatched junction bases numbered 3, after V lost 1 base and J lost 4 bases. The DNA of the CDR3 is TGTGCCAGTAGTATAGTGCTAGCGGGATCAGATACGCAGTATTTT. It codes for CASSIVLAGSDTQYF.

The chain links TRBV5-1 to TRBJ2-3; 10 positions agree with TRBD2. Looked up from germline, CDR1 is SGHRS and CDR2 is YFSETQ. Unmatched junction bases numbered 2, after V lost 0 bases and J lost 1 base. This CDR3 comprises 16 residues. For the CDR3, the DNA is TGCGCCAGCAGCTTGGGACTAGCGGGCCGCACAGATACGCAGTATTTT. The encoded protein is CASSLGLAGRTDTQYF. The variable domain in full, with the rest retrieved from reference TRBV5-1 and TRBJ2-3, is KAGVTQTPRYLIKTRGQQVTLSCSPISGHRSVSWYQQTPGQGLQFLFEYFSETQRNKGNFPGRFSGRQFSNSRSEMNVSTLELGDSALYLCASSLGLAGRTDTQYFGPGTRLTVL.

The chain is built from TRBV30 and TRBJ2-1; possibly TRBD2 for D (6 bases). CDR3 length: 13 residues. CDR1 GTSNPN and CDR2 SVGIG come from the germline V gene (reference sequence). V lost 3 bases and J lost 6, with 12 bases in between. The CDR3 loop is CAWSAGWSNEQFF. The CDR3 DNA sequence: TGTGCCTGGAGCGCGGGGTGGAGCAATGAGCAGTTCTTC.

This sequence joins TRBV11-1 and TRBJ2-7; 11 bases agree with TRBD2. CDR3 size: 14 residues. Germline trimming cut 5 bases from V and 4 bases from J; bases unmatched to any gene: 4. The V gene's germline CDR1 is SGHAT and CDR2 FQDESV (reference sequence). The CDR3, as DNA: TGTGCCAGCAGCCTGGGACTAGCGGATTACGAGCAGTACTTC. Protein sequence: CASSLGLADYEQYF.

The DNA for the CDR3 is TGTGCCAGCAGGGAACAGGGGGCTTCCGGAAACACCATATATTTT. Translated: CASREQGASGNTIYF. The gene calls are TRBV2 and TRBJ1-3; the match to TRBD1 covers 9 bases. The CDR3 has 15 amino acids. Germline values: CDR1 SNHLY, CDR2 FYNNEI. The V gene end was trimmed by 6 bases and the J gene end by 4 bases; junction bases not matched to a gene: 7.

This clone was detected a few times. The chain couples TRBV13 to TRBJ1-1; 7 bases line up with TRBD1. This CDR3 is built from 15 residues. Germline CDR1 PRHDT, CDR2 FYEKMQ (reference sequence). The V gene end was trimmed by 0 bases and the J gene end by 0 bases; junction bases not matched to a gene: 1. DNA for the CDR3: TGTGCCAGCAGCTTAGGGACAGGGATGAACACTGAAGCTTTCTTT. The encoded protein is CASSLGTGMNTEAFF. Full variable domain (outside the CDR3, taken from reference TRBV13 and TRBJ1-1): AAGVIQSPRHLIKEKRETATLKCYPIPRHDTVYWYQQGPGQDPQFLISFYEKMQSDKGSIPDRFSAQQFSDYHSELNMSSLELGDSALYFCASSLGTGMNTEAFFGQGTRLTVV.

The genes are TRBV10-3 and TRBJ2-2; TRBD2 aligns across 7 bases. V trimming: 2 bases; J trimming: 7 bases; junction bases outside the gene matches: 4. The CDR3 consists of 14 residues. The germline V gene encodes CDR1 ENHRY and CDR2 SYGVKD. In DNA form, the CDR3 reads TGTGCCATCAGTGAGAGGGAGGGTGACGGGGAGCTGTTTTTT. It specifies CAISEREGDGELFF.

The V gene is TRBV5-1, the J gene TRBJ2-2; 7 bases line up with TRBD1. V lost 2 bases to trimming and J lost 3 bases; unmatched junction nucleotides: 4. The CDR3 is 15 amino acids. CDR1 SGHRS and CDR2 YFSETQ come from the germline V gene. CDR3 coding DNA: TGCGCCAGCAGCTTTGACAGGGTCGACACCGGGGAGCTGTTTTTT. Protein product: CASSFDRVDTGELFF.

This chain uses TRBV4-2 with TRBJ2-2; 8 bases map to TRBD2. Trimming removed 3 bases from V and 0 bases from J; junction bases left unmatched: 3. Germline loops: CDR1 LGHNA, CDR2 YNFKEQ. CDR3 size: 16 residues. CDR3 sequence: CASSQDSGTNTGELFF. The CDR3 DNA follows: TGTGCCAGCAGCCAGGATAGCGGGACGAACACCGGGGAGCTGTTTTTT.